This T cell receptor (beta chain) stems from a study of OX40 agonist ivuxolimab in advanced cancers. Study summary: An agonistic anti-OX40 (CD134) antibody, ivuxolimab, was used to treat the patients.

Only in-frame clones appear in the TCRdb table, and some are missing; sequencing was by immunoSEQ multiplex PCR. The sample carries 85,000 to 100,000 clones, 85% to 90% recorded once. CDR1 is LNHDA and CDR2 is SQIVND in the germline V gene (reference sequence). After removal of 8 bases from V and 5 bases from J, the junction contained 5 bases not matched to a gene. The CDR3 loop spans 12 amino acids. Sequencing was performed on CD4+ or CD8+ T cells sorted from blood, taken in a trial of the OX40 agonist ivuxolimab. The TCR was taken from an adult with an advanced solid tumor such as melanoma, head and neck, liver or kidney cancer. This chain connects TRBV19 to TRBJ1-2, with TRBD1 identical over 7 bases. The CDR3: CASQDRLYGYTF. As DNA, the CDR3 is TGTGCCAGTCAGGACAGGCTATATGGCTACACCTTC.